Following are 5 T cell receptor beta chains from one sample sequenced in a study of beta chain features in type 1 diabetes. Every isolated RNA sample was fully reverse transcribed, so sequencing captured expressed TCRB transcripts. The assay was immunoSEQ multiplex PCR, and TCRdb's table has in-frame clones only and misses some. The table has about 140,000 clones, about 9.4% seen once. The sample was naive CD4+ T cells from blood. These TCRs come from a man aged 18 to 30 in good health.

Turning to this clone: A read error may account for a junction end that differs from germline. V usage is TRBV30 and J usage is TRBJ1-6; TRBD1 matches at 7 bases. Germline V lookup: CDR1 GTSNPN, CDR2 SVGIG (reference sequence). CDR3 length equals 15 residues. This CDR3 is CAWSVQGLYNPPLHF. CDR3 nucleotide sequence: TGTGCCTGGAGTGTACAGGGGTTGTATAATCCACCCCTCCACTTT.

The rearrangement links TRBV11-3 to TRBJ2-5, with D possibly matching TRBD1 (6 bases). Germline V gene sequence: CDR1 SGHNT, CDR2 YENEEA. V lost 0 bases, J lost 0 bases, and 8 bases lay in between. The CDR3 spans 15 residues. The CDR3 spells CASSLDQGNQETQYF. The CDR3 DNA follows: TGTGCCAGCAGCTTAGACCAGGGGAACCAAGAGACCCAGTACTTC.

The V and J genes are TRBV27 and TRBJ2-1; weak D call: TRBD1 (5 bases). CDR1 MNHEY and CDR2 SMNVEV come from the germline V gene (reference sequence). Trimming removed 3 bases from V and 6 bases from J, with 9 bases in between. The length of the CDR3 is 13 residues. CDR3 coding DNA: TGTGCCAGCAGTTTGGGGCTAATCAATGAGCAGTTCTTC. This codes for CASSLGLINEQFF.

This clone has just a few counts. The rearrangement joins TRBV11-2 to TRBJ2-1; TRBD2 matches at 14 bases. The CDR3 consists of 18 residues. In germline, CDR1 is SGHAT, CDR2 FQNNGV. With 0 bases clipped from V and 12 bases from J, the junction kept 13 bases outside the gene matches. The CDR3, as DNA: TGTGCCAGCAGCTTAGATTCTGGGGGACTAGCGGGGGCTGTCGGGCAGTTCTTC. Protein sequence: CASSLDSGGLAGAVGQFF.

The chain links TRBV5-6 to TRBJ1-6; D might be TRBD1 (6 bases). The CDR3 is made up of 16 amino acids. The V and J ends lost 4 bases and 6 bases respectively, with 17 bases between them. CDR1 SGHDT and CDR2 YYEEEE come from the germline V gene. The DNA for the CDR3 is TGTGCCAGCAGCCCTGCGGGGGACATAAGTAATTCACCCCTCCACTTT. It codes for CASSPAGDISNSPLHF.